The T cell receptor (beta chain) described here comes from a study of shared clonotypes between healthy human individuals. V lost 4 bases and J lost 5; bases outside the gene matches: 5. The V gene's germline CDR1 is MNHNY and CDR2 SVGAGI (reference sequence). The CDR3 has 14 amino acids. Some clones are missing from TCRdb's copy, which holds only in-frame ones; the method was immunoSEQ multiplex PCR. The sample carries roughly 810,000 clones, 90% to 98% recorded once. This clone was seen a single time. CD8 cells classed as naive were CD45RO-negative and positively selected for CCR7, excluding terminally differentiated effector memory CD45RA+ cells. Every donor was a Caucasian adult from Nashville, Tennessee.

The sequence derives from a man aged 25-45 years in good health. The chain recombines TRBV6-6 with TRBJ2-7; 10 nucleotides line up with TRBD2. Sample: naive CD8+ T cells sorted from blood. Here the CDR3 reads CASSLVAGGNEQYF. As DNA, the CDR3 is TGTGCCAGCAGTTTAGTAGCGGGAGGCAACGAGCAGTACTTC.